The 2 T cell receptor beta chains in this list originate from one sample, sequenced in a study of blood T cell repertoires in COVID-19. Produced via immunoSEQ multiplex PCR; TCRdb's table is partial and in-frame only. The sample includes hundreds of thousands of clones, 70% to 90% of them seen just once. Sequenced sample: PBMCs or T cells enriched from blood (not recorded which). The receptors originated from a woman aged 35 to 49 who had recovered from COVID-19.

The J gene is TRBJ2-1, the V gene TRBV2; 11 bases line up with TRBD2. The CDR3 sequence is 15 residues long. The germline V gene encodes CDR1 SNHLY and CDR2 FYNNEI. V lost 2 bases and J lost 5; bases outside the gene matches: 2. The chain's CDR3 is CASSEQGLADNEQFF. DNA of the CDR3: TGTGCCAGCAGTGAACAGGGACTAGCGGACAATGAGCAGTTCTTC.

The gene calls are TRBV9 and TRBJ1-2, with 9 bases aligning to TRBD1. This CDR3 has 16 residues. Per germline, CDR1 SGDLS and CDR2 YYNGEE. With 6 bases clipped from V and 8 bases from J, the junction kept 17 bases outside the gene matches. CDR3 residues: CASTISRDRAEEGYTF. DNA of the CDR3: TGTGCCAGCACAATTAGCCGGGACAGGGCTGAAGAAGGCTACACCTTC. The full variable domain, completed using reference TRBV9 and TRBJ1-2, is DSGVTQTPKHLITATGQRVTLRCSPRSGDLSVYWYQQSLDQGLQFLIQYYNGEERAKGNILERFSAQQFPDLHSELNLSSLELGDSALYFCASTISRDRAEEGYTFGSGTRLTVV.